The present T cell receptor (beta chain) was sequenced within a study of OX40 agonist ivuxolimab in advanced cancers. Study at large: Dose-escalation patients had hepatocellular carcinoma, melanoma, renal cell or head and neck cancer.

Deletions cut 4 bases from V and 6 bases from J, with 13 bases between. This CDR3 contains 13 residues. Germline CDR1 and CDR2: MNHEY and SMNVEV (reference sequence). A few counts support this clone. As yet, its antigen is unknown. Clones were sequenced by immunoSEQ multiplex PCR, and TCRdb holds only the in-frame ones, with some missing. The data show 55,000 to 70,000 clones, approximately 83% seen once. Study-level findings and limits: CD4+ and CD8+ T cells in blood underwent clonal expansion by week 6 at 0.1 to 3.0 mg/kg.

This receptor was obtained from an adult with an advanced solid tumor such as melanoma, head and neck, liver or kidney cancer. Sequencing was performed on CD4+ or CD8+ T cells sorted from blood, taken in a trial of the OX40 agonist ivuxolimab. The rearrangement links TRBV27 to TRBJ2-7; D ambiguous. This chain's CDR3 is CASSSRHLSEQYF. The CDR3, as DNA: TGTGCCAGCAGTTCCCGACATTTAAGCGAGCAGTACTTC.